The entry that follows covers one T cell receptor beta chain sequence. Its antigen is not identified. Clones were read by immunoSEQ multiplex PCR, and TCRdb kept only the in-frame ones, dropping some. The sample lists roughly 19,000 clones, around four fifths seen once, with 16% in the top ten. This sample is drawn from a study of CD4 T cells in relation to SARS-CoV-2 and coronaviruses. Across the whole study: No peptide or an HIV-1 Nef peptide pool served as negative control.

Regarding the study as a whole: No donor gave both pre-pandemic and post-infection samples. In roughly 60% of donors, memory CD4+ clonotypes crossrecognized SARS-CoV-2 and at least one common cold coronavirus spike.

The unexposed donors gave CD4+ T cells in 2011-2018, prior to COVID-19. The cells were cultured for approximately ten days before CD4+ T cells were isolated. Cultures held two million PBMCs per well with around 9.8 IU/ml IL-2. The sequence was collected from a human donor in good health. Sequencing was performed on CD4+ T cells from PBMCs, cultured in vitro.

This chain's CDR3 is CASSPQGASGNTIYF. The CDR3, as DNA: TGTGCCAGCAGCCCGCAGGGCGCCTCTGGAAACACCATATATTTT. The chain uses TRBV7-9 and TRBJ1-3; possibly TRBD1 for D (5 bases). The V gene lost 5 bases and the J gene lost 0 bases, with 11 bases spanning the gap. Germline V lookup: CDR1 SEHNR, CDR2 FQNEAQ (reference sequence). The CDR3 contains 15 residues.